These 16 T cell receptor beta chains came from one sample sequenced in a study of beta chain features in type 1 diabetes. cDNA synthesis used the whole RNA isolate, giving expressed TCRB sequences. Sequenced by immunoSEQ multiplex PCR; TCRdb stores in-frame clones only, minus some. Of 130,000 to 150,000 clones listed, 10% were seen once; the top ten hold 1.3%. The sample taken for sequencing was naive CD4+ T cells from blood. These receptors originate from a man aged 18 to 29 in good health.

A remark on this clone: A read error is possible here, since a much larger clone lies one base away. The rearrangement uses TRBV30 and TRBJ1-4, with no clear D. The germline V gene encodes CDR1 GTSNPN and CDR2 SVGIG (reference sequence). V shed 5 bases and J shed 6 bases, with 13 bases lying between them. The CDR3 is made up of 13 amino acids. The CDR3 here is CAWAPDNDEKLFF. Written as DNA, the CDR3 is TGTGCCTGGGCTCCCGACAACGATGAAAAACTGTTTTTT.

This clone was seen a few times. The rearrangement uses TRBV7-3 and TRBJ2-1, with TRBD2 matching over 9 bases. The CDR3 consists of 16 residues. Germline V gene lookup returns CDR1 SGHTA and CDR2 FQGTGA. The V segment lost 3 bases and the J segment 4 bases; nucleotides outside the gene matches: 7. The CDR3 nucleotides read TGTGCCAGCAGCTTTGTGGGCGGGGGGGCTTACAATGAGCAGTTCTTC. The encoded protein is CASSFVGGGAYNEQFF.

The chain links TRBV9 to TRBJ2-1; TRBD2 matches at 7 bases. Unmatched junction bases numbered 4, after V lost 0 bases and J lost 10 bases. This CDR3 has 13 residues. CDR1 is SGDLS and CDR2 is YYNGEE in the germline V gene. As DNA, the CDR3 is TGTGCCAGCAGCGTAGTCCCTAGCGGCGAGCAGTTCTTC. This codes for CASSVVPSGEQFF.

This clone was seen a few times. The genes are TRBV6-1 and TRBJ1-5, with a tentative D call TRBD1 (6 bases). CDR1 MNHNS and CDR2 SASEGT come from the germline V gene. Trimming removed 7 bases from V and 7 bases from J, with 17 bases in between. The CDR3 covers 14 residues. CDR3 protein: CASNGGGHRQPQHF. The CDR3 DNA reads as TGTGCCAGCAACGGGGGGGGCCATAGGCAGCCCCAGCATTTT.

This clone was recorded a few times. This chain links TRBV7-9 with TRBJ2-5, with TRBD1 as a possible D gene (6 bases). This CDR3 has 15 residues. Germline V gene lookup returns CDR1 SEHNR and CDR2 FQNEAQ (reference sequence). V was pared by 5 bases and J by 1 base, with 14 bases between. CDR3 nucleotide sequence: TGTGCCAGCAGCCCCAAAGGGGGACCCCAAGAGACCCAGTACTTC. This encodes CASSPKGGPQETQYF. Full variable domain (remainder filled in from reference TRBV7-9 and TRBJ2-5): DTGVSQNPRHKITKRGQNVTFRCDPISEHNRLYWYRQTLGQGPEFLTYFQNEAQLEKSRLLSDRFSAERPKGSFSTLEIQRTEQGDSAMYLCASSPKGGPQETQYFGPGTRLLVL.

This clone has just a few counts. The genes are TRBV5-1 and TRBJ2-5; 7 bases match TRBD1. J gave up 3 bases and V 0 bases, and 5 bases lay outside the gene matches. Germline CDR1 reads SGHRS; CDR2 reads YFSETQ. CDR3 length: 15 residues. The CDR3 is CASSLDGTAKETQYF. CDR3 bases: TGCGCCAGCAGCTTGGATGGGACAGCAAAAGAGACCCAGTACTTC.

V and J are TRBV27 and TRBJ1-5; 8 nucleotides line up with TRBD1. CDR3 length equals 15 residues. The junction had 5 bases not matched to a gene; V was cut back by 5 bases and J by 2 bases. CDR1 is MNHEY, CDR2 SMNVEV, per germline (reference sequence). The CDR3: CASSKTGGGNQPQHF. The CDR3 nucleotides read TGTGCCAGCAGTAAAACAGGGGGTGGCAATCAGCCCCAGCATTTT.

The chain is built from TRBV19 and TRBJ1-5; D is undetermined. Germline V gene sequence: CDR1 LNHDA, CDR2 SQIVND (reference sequence). V shed 4 bases and J shed 4 bases, with 17 bases lying between them. The CDR3 has 16 amino acids. CDR3 protein: CASSSPPHTGNQPQHF. The DNA of the CDR3 is TGTGCCAGTAGTAGCCCGCCCCACACGGGGAATCAGCCCCAGCATTTT.

The rearrangement links TRBV4-1 to TRBJ1-2; possibly TRBD1 for D (5 bases). V was clipped by 7 bases and J by 0 bases, with 12 bases between them. The CDR3 has 14 amino acids. The germline CDR1 and CDR2 sequences are MGHRA and YSYEKL. The DNA for the CDR3 is TGCGCCAGCACCATGTGGGGGGCTAACTATGGCTACACCTTC. Protein product: CASTMWGANYGYTF.

This clone was detected a few times. V gene TRBV7-3 combines with J gene TRBJ2-2, with no clear D. The V gene's germline CDR1 is SGHTA and CDR2 FQGTGA. The CDR3 has 15 amino acids. V was trimmed by 5 bases and J by 4 bases, leaving 14 bases between them. The CDR3 DNA follows: TGTGCCAGCAGCCCCCTCTCAGGTAGCACCGGGGAGCTGTTTTTT. Residues: CASSPLSGSTGELFF.

The chain uses TRBV7-3 and TRBJ2-2; TRBD2 is a possible D gene (5 bases). The CDR3 covers 15 residues. V lost 4 bases and J lost 7, with 16 bases in between. Germline loops: CDR1 SGHTA, CDR2 FQGTGA. CDR3 nucleotide sequence: TGTGCCAGCAGCTCCAGCGGAAGGGCGAACGGGGAGCTGTTTTTT. Residues: CASSSSGRANGELFF.

Only a few counts were recorded for this clone. V is TRBV28 and J is TRBJ2-7; 7 bases align to TRBD1. The germline V gene encodes CDR1 MDHEN and CDR2 SYDVKM. The V segment lost 5 bases and the J segment 0 bases; nucleotides outside the gene matches: 7. The CDR3 loop spans 15 amino acids. CDR3 DNA sequence: TGTGCCAGCAGTGCATACGACAGGGTCTCCTACGAGCAGTACTTC. Its protein product is CASSAYDRVSYEQYF. The entire variable domain, with the rest obtained from reference TRBV28 and TRBJ2-7, is as follows: DVKVTQSSRYLVKRTGEKVFLECVQDMDHENMFWYRQDPGLGLRLIYFSYDVKMKEKGDIPEGYSVSREKKERFSLILESASTNQTSMYLCASSAYDRVSYEQYFGPGTRLTVT.

The J gene is TRBJ2-1, the V gene TRBV5-1, with TRBD1 matching over 7 bases. Germline CDR1 SGHRS, CDR2 YFSETQ. J was trimmed by 2 bases and V by 4 bases; bases with no gene match: 6. This CDR3 comprises 15 residues. In DNA form, the CDR3 reads TGCGCCAGCAGCCGGGACAGTGAAACCTACAATGAGCAGTTCTTC. Translating it yields CASSRDSETYNEQFF.

This chain connects TRBV7-2 to TRBJ2-3; a weak D match, TRBD2 (5 bases). V was trimmed by 3 bases and J by 2 bases, leaving 15 bases between them. CDR1 and CDR2 from the germline V gene are SGHTA and FQGNSA. This CDR3 spans 16 amino acids. In nucleotides, the CDR3 is TGTGCCAGCAGCTTCAAGGCGGCGGGTATCACAGATACGCAGTATTTT. This translates into CASSFKAAGITDTQYF.

The chain links TRBV7-2 to TRBJ1-6; a weak D match, TRBD1 (6 bases). The CDR3 contains 15 residues. Trimming left V 3 bases short and J 7 bases short, with 13 bases between. Germline V gene lookup returns CDR1 SGHTA and CDR2 FQGNSA. The CDR3 loop reads CASSLLGQINSPLHF. The DNA for the CDR3 is TGTGCCAGCAGCTTGCTTGGACAGATCAATTCACCCCTCCACTTT.

The chain employs TRBV4-1 and TRBJ2-1; TRBD2 might be the D (6 bases). V shed 2 bases and J shed 5 bases, with 19 bases lying between them. This CDR3 spans 17 amino acids. The germline gives CDR1 MGHRA, CDR2 YSYEKL. Here the CDR3 DNA reads TGCGCCAGCAGCCAAAGACACGAGACGGGGGTTAACAATGAGCAGTTCTTC. Its translation: CASSQRHETGVNNEQFF.